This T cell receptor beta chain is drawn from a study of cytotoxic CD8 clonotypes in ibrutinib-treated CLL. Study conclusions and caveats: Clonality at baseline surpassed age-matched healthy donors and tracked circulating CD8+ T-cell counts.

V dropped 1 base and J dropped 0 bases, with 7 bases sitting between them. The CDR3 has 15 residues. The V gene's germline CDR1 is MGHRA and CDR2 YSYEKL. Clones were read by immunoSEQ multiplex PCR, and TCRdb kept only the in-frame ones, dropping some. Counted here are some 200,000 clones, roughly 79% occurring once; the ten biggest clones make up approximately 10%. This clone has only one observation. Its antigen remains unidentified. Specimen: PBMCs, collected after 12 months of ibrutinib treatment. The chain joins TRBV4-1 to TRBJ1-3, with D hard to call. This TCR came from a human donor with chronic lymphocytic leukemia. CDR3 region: CASSQVPSSGNTIYF. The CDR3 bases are TGCGCCAGCAGCCAAGTACCGTCCTCTGGAAACACCATATATTTT.